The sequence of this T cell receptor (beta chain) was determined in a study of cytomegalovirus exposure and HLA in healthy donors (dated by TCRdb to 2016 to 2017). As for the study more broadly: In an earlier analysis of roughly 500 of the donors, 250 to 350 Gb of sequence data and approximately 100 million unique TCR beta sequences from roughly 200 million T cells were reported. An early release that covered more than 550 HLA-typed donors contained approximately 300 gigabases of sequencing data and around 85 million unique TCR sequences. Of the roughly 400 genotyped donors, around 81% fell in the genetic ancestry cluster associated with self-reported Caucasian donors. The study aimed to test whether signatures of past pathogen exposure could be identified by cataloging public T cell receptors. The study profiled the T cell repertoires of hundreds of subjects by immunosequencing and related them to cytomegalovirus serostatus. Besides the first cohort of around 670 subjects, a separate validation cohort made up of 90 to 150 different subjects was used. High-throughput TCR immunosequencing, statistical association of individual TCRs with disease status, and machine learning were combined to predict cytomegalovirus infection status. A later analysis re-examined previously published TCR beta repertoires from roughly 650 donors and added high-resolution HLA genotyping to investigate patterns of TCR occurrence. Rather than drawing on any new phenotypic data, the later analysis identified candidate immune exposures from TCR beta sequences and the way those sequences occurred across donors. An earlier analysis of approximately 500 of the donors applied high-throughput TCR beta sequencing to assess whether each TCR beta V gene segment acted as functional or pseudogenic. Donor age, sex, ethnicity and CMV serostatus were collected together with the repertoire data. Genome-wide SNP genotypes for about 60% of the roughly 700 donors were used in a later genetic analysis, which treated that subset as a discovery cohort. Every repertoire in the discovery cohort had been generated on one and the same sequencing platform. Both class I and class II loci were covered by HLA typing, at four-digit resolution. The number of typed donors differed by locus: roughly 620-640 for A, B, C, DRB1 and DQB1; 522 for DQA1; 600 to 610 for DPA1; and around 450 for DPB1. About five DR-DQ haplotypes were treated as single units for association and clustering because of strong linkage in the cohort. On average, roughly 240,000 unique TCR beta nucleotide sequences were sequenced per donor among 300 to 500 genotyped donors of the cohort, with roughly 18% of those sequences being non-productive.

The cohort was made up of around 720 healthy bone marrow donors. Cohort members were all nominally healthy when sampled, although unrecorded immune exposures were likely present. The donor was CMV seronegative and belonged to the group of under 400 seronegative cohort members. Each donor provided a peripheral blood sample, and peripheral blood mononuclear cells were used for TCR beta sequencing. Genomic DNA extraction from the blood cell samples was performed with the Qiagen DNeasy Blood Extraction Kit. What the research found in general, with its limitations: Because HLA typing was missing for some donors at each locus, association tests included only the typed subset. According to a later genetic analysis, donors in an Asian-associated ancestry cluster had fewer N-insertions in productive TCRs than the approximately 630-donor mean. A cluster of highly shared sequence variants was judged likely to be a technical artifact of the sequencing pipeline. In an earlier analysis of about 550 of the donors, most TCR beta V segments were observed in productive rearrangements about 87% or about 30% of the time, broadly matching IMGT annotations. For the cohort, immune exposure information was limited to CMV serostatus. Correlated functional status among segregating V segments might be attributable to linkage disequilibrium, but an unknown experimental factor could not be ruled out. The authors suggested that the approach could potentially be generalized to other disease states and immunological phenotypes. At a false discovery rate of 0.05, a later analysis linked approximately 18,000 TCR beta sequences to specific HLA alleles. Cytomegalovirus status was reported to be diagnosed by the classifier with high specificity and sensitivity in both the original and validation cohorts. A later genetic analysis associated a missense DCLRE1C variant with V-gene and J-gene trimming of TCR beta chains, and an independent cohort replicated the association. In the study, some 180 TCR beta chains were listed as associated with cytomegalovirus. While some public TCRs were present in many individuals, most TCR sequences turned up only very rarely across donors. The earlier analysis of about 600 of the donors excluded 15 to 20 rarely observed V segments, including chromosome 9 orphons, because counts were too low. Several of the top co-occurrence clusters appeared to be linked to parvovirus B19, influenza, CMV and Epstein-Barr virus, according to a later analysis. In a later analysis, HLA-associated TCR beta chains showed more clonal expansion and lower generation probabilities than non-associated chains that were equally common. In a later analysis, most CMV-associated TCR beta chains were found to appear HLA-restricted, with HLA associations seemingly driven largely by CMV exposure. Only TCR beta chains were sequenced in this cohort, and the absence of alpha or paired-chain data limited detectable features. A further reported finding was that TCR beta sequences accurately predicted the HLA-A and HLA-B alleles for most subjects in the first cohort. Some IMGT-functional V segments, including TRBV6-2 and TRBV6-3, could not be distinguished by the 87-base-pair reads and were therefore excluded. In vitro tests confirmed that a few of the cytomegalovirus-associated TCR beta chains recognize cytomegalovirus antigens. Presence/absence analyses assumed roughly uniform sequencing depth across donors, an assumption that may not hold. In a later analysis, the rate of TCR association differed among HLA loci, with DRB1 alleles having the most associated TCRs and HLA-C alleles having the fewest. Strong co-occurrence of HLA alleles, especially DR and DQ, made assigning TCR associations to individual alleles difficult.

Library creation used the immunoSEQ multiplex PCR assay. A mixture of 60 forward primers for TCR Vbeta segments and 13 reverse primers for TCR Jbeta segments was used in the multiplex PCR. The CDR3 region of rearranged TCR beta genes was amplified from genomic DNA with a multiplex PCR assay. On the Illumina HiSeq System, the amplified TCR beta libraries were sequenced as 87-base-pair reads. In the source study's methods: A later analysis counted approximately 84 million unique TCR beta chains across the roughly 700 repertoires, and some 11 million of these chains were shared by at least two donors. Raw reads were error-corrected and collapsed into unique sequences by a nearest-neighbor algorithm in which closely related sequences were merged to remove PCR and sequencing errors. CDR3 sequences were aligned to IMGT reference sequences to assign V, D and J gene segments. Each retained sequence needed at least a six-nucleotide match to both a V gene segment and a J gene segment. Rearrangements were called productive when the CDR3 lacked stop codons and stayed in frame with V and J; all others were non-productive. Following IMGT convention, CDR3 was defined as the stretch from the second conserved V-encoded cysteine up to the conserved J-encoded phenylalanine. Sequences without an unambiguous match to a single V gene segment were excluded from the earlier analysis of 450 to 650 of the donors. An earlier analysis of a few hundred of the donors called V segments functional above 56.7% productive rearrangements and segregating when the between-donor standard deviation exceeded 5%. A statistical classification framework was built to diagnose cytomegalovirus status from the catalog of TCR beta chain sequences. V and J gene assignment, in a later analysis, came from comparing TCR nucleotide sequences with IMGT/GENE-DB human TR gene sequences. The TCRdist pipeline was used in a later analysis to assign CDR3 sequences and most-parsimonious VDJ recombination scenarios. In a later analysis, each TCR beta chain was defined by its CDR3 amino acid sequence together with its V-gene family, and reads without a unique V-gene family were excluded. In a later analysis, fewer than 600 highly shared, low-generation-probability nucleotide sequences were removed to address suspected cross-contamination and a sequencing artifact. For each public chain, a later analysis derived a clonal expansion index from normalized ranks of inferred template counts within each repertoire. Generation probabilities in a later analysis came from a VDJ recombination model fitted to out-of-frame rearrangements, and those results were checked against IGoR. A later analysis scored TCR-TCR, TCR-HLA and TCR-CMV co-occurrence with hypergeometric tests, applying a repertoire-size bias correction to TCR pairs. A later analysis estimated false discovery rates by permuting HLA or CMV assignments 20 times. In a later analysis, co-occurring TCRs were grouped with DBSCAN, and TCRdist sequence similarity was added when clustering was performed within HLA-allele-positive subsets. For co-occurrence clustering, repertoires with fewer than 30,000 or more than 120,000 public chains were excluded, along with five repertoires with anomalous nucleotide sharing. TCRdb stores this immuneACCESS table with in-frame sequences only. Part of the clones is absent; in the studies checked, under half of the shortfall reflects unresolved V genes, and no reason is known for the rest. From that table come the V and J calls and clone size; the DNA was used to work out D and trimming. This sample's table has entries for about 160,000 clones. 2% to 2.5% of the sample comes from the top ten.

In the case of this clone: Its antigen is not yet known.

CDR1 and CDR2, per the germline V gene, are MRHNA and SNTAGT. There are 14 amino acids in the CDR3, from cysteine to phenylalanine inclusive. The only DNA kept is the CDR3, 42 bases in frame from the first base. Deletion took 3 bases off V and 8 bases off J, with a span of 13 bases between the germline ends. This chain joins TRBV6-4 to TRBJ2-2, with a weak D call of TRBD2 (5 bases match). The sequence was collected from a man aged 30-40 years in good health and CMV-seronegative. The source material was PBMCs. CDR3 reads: CASSDSTSSGELFF. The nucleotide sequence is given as TGTGCCAGCAGTGATTCCACTAGTTCTGGGGAGCTGTTTTTT.